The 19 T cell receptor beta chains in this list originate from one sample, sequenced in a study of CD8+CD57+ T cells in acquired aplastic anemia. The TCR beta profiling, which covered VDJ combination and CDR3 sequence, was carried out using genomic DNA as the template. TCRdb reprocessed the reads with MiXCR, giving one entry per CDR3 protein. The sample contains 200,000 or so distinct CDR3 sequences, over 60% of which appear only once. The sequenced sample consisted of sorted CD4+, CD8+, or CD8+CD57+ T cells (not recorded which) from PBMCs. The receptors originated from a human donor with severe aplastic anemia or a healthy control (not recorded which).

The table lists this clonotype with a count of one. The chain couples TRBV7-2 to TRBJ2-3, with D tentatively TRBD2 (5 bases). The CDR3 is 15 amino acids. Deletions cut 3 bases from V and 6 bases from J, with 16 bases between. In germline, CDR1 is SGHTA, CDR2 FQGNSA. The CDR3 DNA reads TGTGCCAGCAGCTTGACGGTGGGTAGAGGGGATACGCAGTATTTT. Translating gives CASSLTVGRGDTQYF.

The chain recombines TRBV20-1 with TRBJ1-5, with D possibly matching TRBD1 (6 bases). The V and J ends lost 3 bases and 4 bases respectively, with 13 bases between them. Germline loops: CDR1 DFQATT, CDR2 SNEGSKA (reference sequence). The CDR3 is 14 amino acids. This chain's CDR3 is CSASVGARNQPQHF. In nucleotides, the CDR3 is TGCAGTGCTAGCGTGGGGGCAAGAAATCAGCCCCAGCATTTT.

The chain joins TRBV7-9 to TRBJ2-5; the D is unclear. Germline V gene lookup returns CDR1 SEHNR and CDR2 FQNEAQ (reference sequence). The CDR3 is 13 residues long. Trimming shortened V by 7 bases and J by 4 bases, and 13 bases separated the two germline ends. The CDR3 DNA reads TGTGCCAGCACCCTTCGTTCGATAGAGACCCAGTACTTC. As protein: CASTLRSIETQYF.

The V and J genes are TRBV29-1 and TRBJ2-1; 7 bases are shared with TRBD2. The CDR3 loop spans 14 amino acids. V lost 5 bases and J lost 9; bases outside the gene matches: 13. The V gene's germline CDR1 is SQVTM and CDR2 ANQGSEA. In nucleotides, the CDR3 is TGCAGCGTTACGTGGCCGGGAGGTGGTTCTGAGCAGTTCTTC. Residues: CSVTWPGGGSEQFF.

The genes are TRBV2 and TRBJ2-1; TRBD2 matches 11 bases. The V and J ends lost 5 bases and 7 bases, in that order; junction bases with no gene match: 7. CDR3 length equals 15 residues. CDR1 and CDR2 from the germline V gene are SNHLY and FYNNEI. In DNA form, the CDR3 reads TGTGCCAGCAGTCTGACTAGCGGGACGTTTAATGAGCAGTTCTTC. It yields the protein CASSLTSGTFNEQFF.

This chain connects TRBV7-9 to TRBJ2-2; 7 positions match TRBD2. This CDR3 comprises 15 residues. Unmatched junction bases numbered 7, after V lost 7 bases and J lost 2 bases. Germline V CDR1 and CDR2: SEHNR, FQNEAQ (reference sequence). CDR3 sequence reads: CASTGRGTNTGELFF. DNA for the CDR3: TGTGCCAGCACTGGGAGGGGCACTAACACCGGGGAGCTGTTTTTT.

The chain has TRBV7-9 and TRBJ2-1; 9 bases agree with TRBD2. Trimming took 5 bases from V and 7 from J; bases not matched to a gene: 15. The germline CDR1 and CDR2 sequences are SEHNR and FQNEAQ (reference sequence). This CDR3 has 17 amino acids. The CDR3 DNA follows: TGTGCCAGCAGCCCGCTACTAGCGGGCTCTCGGTGGAATGAGCAGTTCTTC. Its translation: CASSPLLAGSRWNEQFF.

CDR3 sequence reads: CSAGTSHLTGELFF. The CDR3, as DNA: TGCAGCGCAGGGACTAGCCACCTCACCGGGGAGCTGTTTTTT. The V and J genes are TRBV29-1 and TRBJ2-2; 9 nucleotides align to TRBD2. This CDR3 has 14 amino acids. CDR1 is SQVTM and CDR2 is ANQGSEA in the germline V gene. The J segment lost 4 bases and the V segment lost 7 bases, leaving 7 bases of the junction unmatched.

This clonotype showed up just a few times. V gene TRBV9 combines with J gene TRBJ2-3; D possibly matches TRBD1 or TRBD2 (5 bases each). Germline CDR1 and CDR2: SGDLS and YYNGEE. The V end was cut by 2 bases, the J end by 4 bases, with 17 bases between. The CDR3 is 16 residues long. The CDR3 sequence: CASSVTTGASPDTQYF. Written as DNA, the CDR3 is TGTGCCAGCAGCGTGACGACCGGGGCCTCCCCAGATACGCAGTATTTT. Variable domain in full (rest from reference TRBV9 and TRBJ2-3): DSGVTQTPKHLITATGQRVTLRCSPRSGDLSVYWYQQSLDQGLQFLIQYYNGEERAKGNILERFSAQQFPDLHSELNLSSLELGDSALYFCASSVTTGASPDTQYFGPGTRLTVL.

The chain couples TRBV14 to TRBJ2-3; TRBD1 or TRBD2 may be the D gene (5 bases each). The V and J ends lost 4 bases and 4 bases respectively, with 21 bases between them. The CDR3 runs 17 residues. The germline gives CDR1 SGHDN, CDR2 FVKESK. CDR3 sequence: CASSLEGDPRSPDTQYF. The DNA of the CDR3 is TGTGCCAGCAGCCTCGAAGGGGACCCGAGGTCCCCAGATACGCAGTATTTT.

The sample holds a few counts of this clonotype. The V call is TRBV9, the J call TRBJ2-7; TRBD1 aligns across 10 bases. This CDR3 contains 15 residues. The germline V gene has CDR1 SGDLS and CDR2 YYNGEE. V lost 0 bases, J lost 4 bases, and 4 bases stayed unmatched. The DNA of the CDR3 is TGTGCCAGCAGCGTAGCTCCGGGACAGGGGTACGAGCAGTACTTC. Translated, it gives CASSVAPGQGYEQYF.

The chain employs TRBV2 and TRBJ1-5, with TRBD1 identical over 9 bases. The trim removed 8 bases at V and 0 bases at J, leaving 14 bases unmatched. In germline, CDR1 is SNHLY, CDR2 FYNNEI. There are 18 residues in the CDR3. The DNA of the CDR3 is TGTGCCAGCGAACCGGACAGGGGTAGGATCCGTAGCAATCAGCCCCAGCATTTT. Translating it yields CASEPDRGRIRSNQPQHF.

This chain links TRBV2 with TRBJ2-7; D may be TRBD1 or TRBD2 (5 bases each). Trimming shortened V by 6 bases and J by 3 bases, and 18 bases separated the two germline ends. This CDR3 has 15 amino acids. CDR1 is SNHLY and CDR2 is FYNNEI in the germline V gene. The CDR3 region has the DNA TGTGCCAGCAGCGAGCTCCCGGGGCGAATCTACGAGCAGTACTTC. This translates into CASSELPGRIYEQYF.

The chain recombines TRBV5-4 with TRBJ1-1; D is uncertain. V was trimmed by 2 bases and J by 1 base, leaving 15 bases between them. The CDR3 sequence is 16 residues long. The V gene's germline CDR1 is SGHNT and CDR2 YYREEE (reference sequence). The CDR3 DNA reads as TGTGCCAGCAGCTTAGCGACGACAACCAAGAACACTGAAGCTTTCTTT. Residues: CASSLATTTKNTEAFF.

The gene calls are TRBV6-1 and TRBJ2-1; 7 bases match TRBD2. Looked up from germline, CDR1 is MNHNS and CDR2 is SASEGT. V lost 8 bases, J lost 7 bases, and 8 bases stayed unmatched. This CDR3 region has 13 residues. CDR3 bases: TGTGCCAGCGGGAGGGCCTCAGGGAATGAGCAGTTCTTC. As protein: CASGRASGNEQFF.

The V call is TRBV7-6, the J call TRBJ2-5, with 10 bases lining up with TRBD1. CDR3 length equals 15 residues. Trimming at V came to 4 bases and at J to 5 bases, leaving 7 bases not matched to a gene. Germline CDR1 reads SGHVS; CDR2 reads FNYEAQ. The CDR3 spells CASSSGTGEGETQYF. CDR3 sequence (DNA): TGTGCCAGCAGCTCCGGGACAGGGGAAGGGGAGACCCAGTACTTC.

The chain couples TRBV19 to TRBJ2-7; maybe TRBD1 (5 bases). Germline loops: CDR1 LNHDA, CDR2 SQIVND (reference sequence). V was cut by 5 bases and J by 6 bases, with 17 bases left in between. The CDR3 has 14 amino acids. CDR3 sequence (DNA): TGTGCCAGTAGTCCCTCTGCTCAGCAGGGCGAGCAGTACTTC. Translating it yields CASSPSAQQGEQYF.

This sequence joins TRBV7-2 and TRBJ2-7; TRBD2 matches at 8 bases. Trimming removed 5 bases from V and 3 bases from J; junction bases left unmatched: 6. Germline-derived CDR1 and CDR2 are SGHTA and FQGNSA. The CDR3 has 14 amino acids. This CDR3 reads CASSHGLALYEQYF. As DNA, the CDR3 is TGTGCCAGCAGCCACGGACTAGCACTCTACGAGCAGTACTTC. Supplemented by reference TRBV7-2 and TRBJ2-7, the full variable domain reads GAGVSQSPSNKVTEKGKDVELRCDPISGHTALYWYRQSLGQGLEFLIYFQGNSAPDKSGLPSDRFSAERTGGSVSTLTIQRTQQEDSAVYLCASSHGLALYEQYFGPGTRLTVT.

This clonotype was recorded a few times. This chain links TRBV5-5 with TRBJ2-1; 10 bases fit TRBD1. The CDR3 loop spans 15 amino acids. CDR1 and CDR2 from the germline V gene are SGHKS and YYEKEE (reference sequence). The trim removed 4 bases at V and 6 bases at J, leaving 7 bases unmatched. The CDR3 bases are TGTGCCAGCAGCCCTTCAGGGACAGGGGTCAATGAGCAGTTCTTC. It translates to CASSPSGTGVNEQFF.